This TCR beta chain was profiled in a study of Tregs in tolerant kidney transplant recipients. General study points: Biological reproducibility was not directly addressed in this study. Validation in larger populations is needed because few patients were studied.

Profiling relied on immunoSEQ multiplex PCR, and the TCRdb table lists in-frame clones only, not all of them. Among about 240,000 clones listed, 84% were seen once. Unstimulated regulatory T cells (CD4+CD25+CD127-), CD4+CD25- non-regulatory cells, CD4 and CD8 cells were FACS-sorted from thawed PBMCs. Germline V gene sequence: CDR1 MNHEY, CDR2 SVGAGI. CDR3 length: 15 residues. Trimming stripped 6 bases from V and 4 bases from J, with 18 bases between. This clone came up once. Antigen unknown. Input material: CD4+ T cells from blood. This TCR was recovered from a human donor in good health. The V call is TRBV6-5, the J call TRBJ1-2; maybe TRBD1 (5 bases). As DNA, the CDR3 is TGTGCCAGCAGGGACCCCCCCCAGGGCCTCTATGGCTACACCTTC. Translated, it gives CASRDPPQGLYGYTF.